Reported below is one T cell receptor (beta chain). What it binds is unknown. 60 Vbeta and 13 Jbeta primers were used in PCR. Using immunoSEQ multiplex PCR, the repertoire was profiled, and TCRdb retains in-frame clones only, with some absent. The data hold about 190,000 clones, with approximately 83% observed a single time. This specimen belongs to a study of cytomegalovirus exposure and HLA in healthy donors. Study-level information: Roughly 80 million unique TCRs from HLA-typed donors made up an early data release. Study-level results: When the data were analyzed later, several of the most significant clusters appeared to be linked to common viral pathogens. The authors listed approximately 150 TCR beta chains as cytomegalovirus-associated. A later analysis reportedly found fewer N-insertions in an Asian-associated ancestry cluster than the roughly 670-donor mean.

Germline values: CDR1 LGHNA, CDR2 YNFKEQ. The V end was cut by 2 bases, the J end by 0 bases, with 8 bases between. The CDR3 is 15 amino acids. This sequence joins TRBV4-2 and TRBJ1-5, with D maybe TRBD1 (6 bases). This receptor was obtained from a boy between 2 and 10 years old in good health and CMV-seronegative. The sample was PBMCs. CDR3 sequence reads: CASSQQGNSNQPQHF. CDR3 coding DNA: TGTGCCAGCAGCCAACAGGGGAATAGCAATCAGCCCCAGCATTTT.